This T cell receptor (beta chain) was captured in a study of early T cells in non-severe SARS-CoV-2 infection (dated by TCRdb to about 2021). For context, the study as a whole: TCR sequencing used bulk RNA from unsorted whole blood, so alpha and beta chains could not be paired.

Results and caveats for the whole study, not just this receptor: VDJdb matching was skewed toward anti-spike CD8 responses and likely underestimated virus-specific expansions, missing private and CD4 specificities.

This was a case-control study nested in a cohort of healthcare workers in London, UK, who had nasopharyngeal swab PCR tests and blood samples taken every week. Healthcare workers were recruited between 23 and 31 March 2020, during the week of the UK lockdown, and were followed weekly for up to roughly 15 weeks. The CDR3 contains 17 residues, cysteine and phenylalanine counted. Here the CDR3 DNA is all that survives: 51 bases in frame from base 1. Via the germline V gene, CDR1 is KGHSH and CDR2 LQKENI. V was cut back by 5 bases and J by 5 bases, leaving a gap of 22 bases between them. This clonotype came up many times. The antigen this receptor binds is unknown. Per-base quality was not reported, and no clone a single base away is much larger than it. Library generation was performed with 5' RACE. Sequencer: NextSeq 500. In the TCR library protocol, unique molecular identifiers were attached to individual cDNA molecules to correct for PCR bias and sequencing error. Sequencing covered both TCR alpha and beta chains, and within each sample the abundances of alpha and beta sequences were tightly co-correlated. On the authors' methods: Decombinator V4 was used to annotate the V gene, J gene and CDR3 of the TCR sequences. TCRs were defined as expanded if a significant change between any two time points was detected under a Poisson model with p below 0.0001. TCR abundances were normalised to the total number of TCRs sequenced in each sample and reported as counts per million. TRAV1-2 paired with TRAJ12, TRAJ20 or TRAJ33 defined MAIT TCRs, while TRAV10 paired with TRAJ18 defined iNKT TCRs. VDJdb, accessed 1 November 2021, was searched for CMV, EBV and SARS-CoV-2 annotated TCRs, with TCRs annotated for multiple antigens excluded. TCRdb applied fastp at Q25 and MiXCR to the public reads, then kept only in-frame beta chains. CDR3 protein sequences are deduplicated, and each keeps its most common genes and DNA. It is TCRdb's table, rather than the study itself, that gives the V and J calls and clone size. A total of under 70,000 distinct CDR3 sequences appear in this sample, more than 13% of them only once. The ten largest clonotypes hold 9% to 10% of the sample.

The origin of this receptor is an adult who was a healthcare worker with PCR-confirmed SARS-CoV-2 infection or an uninfected control (not recorded which). Recombination joined TRBV18 with TRBJ2-1; TRBD1 is perhaps the D gene, given 6 matching bases. The source was whole blood, collected at baseline. The nucleotide sequence reads TGTGCCAGCTCATCCCAGACAGGAATGAACGGGGACAATGAGCAGTTCTTC. This translates into CASSSQTGMNGDNEQFF.